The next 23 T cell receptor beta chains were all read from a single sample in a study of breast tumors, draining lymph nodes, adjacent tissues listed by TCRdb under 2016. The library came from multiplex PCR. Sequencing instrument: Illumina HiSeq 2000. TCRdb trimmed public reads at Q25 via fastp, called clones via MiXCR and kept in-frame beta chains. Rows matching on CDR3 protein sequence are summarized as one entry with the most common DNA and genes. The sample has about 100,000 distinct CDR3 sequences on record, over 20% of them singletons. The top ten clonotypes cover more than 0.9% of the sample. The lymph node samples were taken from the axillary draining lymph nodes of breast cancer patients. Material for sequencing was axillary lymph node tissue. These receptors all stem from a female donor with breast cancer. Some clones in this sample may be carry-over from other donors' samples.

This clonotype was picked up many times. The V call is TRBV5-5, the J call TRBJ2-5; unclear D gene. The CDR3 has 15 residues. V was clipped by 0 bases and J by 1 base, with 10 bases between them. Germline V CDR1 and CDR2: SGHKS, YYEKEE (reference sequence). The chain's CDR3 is CASSLVFLFQETQYF. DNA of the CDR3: TGTGCCAGCAGCTTGGTATTCTTGTTCCAAGAGACCCAGTACTTC. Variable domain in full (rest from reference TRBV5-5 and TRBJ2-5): DAGVTQSPTHLIKTRGQQVTLRCSPISGHKSVSWYQQVLGQGPQFIFQYYEKEERGRGNFPDRFSARQFPNYSSELNVNALLLGDSALYLCASSLVFLFQETQYFGPGTRLLVL.

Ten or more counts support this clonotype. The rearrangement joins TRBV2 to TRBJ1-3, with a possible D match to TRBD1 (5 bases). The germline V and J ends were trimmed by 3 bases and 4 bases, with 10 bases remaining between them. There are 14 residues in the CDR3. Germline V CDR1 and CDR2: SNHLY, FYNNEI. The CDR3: CASSEGVRGNTIYF. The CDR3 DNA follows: TGTGCCAGCAGTGAGGGGGTCCGAGGAAACACCATATATTTT.

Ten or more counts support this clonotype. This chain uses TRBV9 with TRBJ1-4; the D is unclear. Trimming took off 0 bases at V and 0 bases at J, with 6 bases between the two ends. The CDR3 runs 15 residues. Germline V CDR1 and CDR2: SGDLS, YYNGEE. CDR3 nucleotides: TGTGCCAGCAGCGTAGGAACTGCAACTAATGAAAAACTGTTTTTT. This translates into CASSVGTATNEKLFF.

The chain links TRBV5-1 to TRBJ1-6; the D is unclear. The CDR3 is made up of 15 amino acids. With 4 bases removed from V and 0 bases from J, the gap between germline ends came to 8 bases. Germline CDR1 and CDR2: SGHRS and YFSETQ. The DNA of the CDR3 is TGCGCCAGCAGCCTTCTGGGCTCCTATAATTCACCCCTCCACTTT. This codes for CASSLLGSYNSPLHF.

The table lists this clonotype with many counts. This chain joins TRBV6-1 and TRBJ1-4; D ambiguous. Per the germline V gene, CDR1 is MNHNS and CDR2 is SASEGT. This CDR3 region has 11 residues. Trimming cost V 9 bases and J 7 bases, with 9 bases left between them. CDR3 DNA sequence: TGTGCCAGTAAGAGAGGTGAAAAACTGTTTTTT. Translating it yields CASKRGEKLFF.

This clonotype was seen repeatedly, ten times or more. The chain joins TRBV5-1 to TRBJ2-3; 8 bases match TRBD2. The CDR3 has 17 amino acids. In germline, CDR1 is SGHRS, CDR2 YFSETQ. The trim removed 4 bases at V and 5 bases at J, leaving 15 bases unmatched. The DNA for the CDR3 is TGCGCCAGCAGCGGCCTTTTGAGCGGGAGCGGTGGAGATACGCAGTATTTT. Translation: CASSGLLSGSGGDTQYF.

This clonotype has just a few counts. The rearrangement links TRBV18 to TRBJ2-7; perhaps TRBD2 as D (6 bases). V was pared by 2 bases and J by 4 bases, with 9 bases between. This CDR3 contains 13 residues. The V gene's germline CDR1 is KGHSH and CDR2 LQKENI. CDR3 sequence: CASSPGTLYEQYF. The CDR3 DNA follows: TGTGCCAGCTCACCAGGGACTCTTTACGAGCAGTACTTC.

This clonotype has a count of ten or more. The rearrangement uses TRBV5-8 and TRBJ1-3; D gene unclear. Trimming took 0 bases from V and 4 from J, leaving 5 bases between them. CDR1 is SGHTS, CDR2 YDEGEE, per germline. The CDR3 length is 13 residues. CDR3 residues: CASSLGWGNTIYF. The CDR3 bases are TGTGCCAGCAGCTTGGGATGGGGAAACACCATATATTTT.

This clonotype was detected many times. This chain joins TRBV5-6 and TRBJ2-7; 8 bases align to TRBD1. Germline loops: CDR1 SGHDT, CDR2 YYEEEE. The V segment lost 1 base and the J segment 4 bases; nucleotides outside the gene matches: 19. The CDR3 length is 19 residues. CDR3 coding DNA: TGTGCCAGCAGCTTGCTGGCAGGGGGCGGCCCGCGTCCCCCTTACGAGCAGTACTTC. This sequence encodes CASSLLAGGGPRPPYEQYF.

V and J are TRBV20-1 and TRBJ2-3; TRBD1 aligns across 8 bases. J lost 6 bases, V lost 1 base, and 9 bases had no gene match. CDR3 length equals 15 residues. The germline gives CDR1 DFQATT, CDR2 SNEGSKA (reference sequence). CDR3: CSARVGRGPPDTQYF. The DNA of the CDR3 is TGCAGTGCTAGAGTTGGCAGGGGGCCTCCGGATACGCAGTATTTT.

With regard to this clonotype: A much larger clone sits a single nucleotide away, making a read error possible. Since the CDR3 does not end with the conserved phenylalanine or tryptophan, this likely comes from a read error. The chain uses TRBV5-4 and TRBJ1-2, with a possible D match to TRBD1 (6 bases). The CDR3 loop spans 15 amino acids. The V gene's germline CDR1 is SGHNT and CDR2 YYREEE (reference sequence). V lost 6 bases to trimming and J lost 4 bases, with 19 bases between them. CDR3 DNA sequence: TGTGCCAGCAACCAAAAGGGGGGCGCTACCTATGGCTACACCTCC. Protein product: CASNQKGGATYGYTS.

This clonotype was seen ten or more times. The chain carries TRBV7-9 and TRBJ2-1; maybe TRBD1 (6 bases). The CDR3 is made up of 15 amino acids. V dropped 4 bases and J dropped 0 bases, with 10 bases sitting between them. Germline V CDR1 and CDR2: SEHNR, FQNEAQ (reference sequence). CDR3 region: CASSSQGFSYNEQFF. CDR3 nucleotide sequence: TGTGCCAGCAGCTCACAGGGATTCTCCTACAATGAGCAGTTCTTC.

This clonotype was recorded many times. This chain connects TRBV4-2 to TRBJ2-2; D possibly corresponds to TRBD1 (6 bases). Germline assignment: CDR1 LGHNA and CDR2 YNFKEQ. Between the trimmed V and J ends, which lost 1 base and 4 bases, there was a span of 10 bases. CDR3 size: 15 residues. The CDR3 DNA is TGTGCCAGCAGCCAAGGTTACAGGGCCACCGGGGAGCTGTTTTTT. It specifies CASSQGYRATGELFF.

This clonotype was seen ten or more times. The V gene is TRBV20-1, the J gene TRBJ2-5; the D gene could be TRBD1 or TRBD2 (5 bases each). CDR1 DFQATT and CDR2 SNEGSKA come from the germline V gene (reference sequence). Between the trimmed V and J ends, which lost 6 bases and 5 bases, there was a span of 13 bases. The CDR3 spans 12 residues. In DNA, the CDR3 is TGCAGTGCGTCCGGGACGCGGGAGACCCAGTACTTC. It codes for CSASGTRETQYF.

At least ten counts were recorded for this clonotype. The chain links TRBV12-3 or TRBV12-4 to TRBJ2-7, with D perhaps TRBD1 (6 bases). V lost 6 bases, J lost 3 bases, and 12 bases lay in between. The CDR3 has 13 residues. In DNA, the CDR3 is TGTGCCAGCAGCAAGGTACAGGGCTACGAGCAGTACTTC. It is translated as CASSKVQGYEQYF.

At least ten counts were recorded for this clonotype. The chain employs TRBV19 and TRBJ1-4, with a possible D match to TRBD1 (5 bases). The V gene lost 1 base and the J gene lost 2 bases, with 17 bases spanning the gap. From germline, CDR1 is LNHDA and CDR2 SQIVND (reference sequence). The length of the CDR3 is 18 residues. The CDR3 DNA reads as TGTGCCAGTAGTATAGGATGGAGGGGCAGGGCTACTAATGAAAAACTGTTTTTT. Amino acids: CASSIGWRGRATNEKLFF.

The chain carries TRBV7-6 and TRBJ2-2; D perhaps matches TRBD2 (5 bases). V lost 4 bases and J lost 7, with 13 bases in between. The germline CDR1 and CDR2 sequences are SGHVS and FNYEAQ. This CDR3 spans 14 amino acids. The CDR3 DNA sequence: TGTGCCAGCAGCTATCGACTCGGGGACGGGGAGCTGTTTTTT. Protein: CASSYRLGDGELFF.

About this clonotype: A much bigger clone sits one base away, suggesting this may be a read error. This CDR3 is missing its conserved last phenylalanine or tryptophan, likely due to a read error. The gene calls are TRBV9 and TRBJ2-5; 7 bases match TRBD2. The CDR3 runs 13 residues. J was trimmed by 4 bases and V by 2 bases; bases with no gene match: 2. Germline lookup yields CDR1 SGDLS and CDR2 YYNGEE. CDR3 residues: CASSVWGGETQYS. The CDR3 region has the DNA TGTGCCAGCAGCGTTTGGGGGGGAGAGACCCAGTACTCC.

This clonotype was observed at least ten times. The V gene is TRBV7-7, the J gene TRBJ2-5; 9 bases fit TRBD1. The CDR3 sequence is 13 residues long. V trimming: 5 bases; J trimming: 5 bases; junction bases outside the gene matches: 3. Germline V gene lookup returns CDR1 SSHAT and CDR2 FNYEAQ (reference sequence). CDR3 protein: CASSRDREETQYF. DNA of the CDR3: TGTGCCAGCAGCAGGGACAGGGAGGAGACCCAGTACTTC.

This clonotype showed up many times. CDR3 DNA: TGTGCCAGCAGTTCCCCTCGGACAGGGGTTTCGTACGAGCAGTACTTC. Its translation is CASSSPRTGVSYEQYF. The chain uses TRBV6-5 and TRBJ2-7, with 9 bases fitting TRBD1. The CDR3 sequence is 16 residues long. V lost 4 bases, J lost 4 bases, and 11 bases stayed unmatched. Looked up from germline, CDR1 is MNHEY and CDR2 is SVGAGI.

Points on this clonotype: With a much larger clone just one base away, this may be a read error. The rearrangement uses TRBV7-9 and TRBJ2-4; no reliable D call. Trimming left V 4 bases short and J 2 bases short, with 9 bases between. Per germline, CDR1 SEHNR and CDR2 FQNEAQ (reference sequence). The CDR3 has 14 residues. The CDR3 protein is CASSSLGPKNIQYF. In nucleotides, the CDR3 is TGTGCCAGCAGCTCGCTGGGTCCCAAAAACATTCAGTACTTC.

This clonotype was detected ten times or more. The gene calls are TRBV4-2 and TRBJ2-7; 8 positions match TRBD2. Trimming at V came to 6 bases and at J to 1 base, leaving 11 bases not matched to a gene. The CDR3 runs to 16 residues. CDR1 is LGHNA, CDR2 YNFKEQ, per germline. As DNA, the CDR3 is TGTGCCAGCAGTCCGATCACAGCGGGAGCTTCCTACGAGCAGTACTTC. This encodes CASSPITAGASYEQYF.

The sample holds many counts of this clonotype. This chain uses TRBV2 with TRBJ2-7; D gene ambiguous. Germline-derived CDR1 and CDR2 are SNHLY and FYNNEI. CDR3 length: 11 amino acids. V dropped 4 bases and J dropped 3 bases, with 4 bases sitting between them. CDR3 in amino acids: CASSVVYEQYF. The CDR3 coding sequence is TGTGCCAGCAGTGTGGTCTACGAGCAGTACTTC.